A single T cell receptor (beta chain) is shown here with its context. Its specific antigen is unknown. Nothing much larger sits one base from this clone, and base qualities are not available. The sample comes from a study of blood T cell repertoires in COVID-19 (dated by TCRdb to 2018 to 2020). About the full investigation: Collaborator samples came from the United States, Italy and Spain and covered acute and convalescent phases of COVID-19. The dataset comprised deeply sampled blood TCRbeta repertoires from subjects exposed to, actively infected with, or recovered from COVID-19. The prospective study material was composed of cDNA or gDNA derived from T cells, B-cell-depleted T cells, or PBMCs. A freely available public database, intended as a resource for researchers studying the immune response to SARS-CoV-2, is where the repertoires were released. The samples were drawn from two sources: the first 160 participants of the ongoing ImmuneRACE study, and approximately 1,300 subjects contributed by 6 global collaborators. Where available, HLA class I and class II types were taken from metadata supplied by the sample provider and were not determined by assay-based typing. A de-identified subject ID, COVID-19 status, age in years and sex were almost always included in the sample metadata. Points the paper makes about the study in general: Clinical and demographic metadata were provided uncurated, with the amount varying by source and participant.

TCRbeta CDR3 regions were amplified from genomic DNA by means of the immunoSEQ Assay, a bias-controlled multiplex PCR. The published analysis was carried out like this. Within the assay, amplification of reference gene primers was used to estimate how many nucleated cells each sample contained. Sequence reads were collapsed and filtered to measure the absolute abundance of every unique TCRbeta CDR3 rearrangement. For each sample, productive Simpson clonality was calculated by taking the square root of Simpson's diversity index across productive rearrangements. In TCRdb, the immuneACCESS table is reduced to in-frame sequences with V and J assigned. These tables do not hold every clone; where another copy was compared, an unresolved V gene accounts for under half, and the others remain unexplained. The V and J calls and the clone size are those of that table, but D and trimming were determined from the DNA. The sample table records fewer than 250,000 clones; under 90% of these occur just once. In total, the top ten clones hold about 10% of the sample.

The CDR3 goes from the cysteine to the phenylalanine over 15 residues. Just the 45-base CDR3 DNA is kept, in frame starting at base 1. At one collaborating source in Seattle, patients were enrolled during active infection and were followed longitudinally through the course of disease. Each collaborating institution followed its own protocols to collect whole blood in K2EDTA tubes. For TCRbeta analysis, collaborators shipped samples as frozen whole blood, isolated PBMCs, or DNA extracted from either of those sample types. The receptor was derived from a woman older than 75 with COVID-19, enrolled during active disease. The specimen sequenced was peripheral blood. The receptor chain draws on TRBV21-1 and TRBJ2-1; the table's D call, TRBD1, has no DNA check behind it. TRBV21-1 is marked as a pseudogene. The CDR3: CASSKGQGRYNEQFF. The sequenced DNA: TGTGCCAGCAGCAAAGGACAGGGCCGTTACAATGAGCAGTTCTTC.